These 3 T cell receptor beta chains originate from one sample sequenced in a study of OX40 agonist ivuxolimab in advanced cancers. Clones were sequenced by immunoSEQ multiplex PCR, and TCRdb holds only the in-frame ones, with some missing. The table has 55,000 to 75,000 clones, 81% seen once. Source: CD4+ or CD8+ T cells sorted from blood, taken in a trial of the OX40 agonist ivuxolimab. These receptor sequences come from an adult with an advanced solid tumor such as melanoma, head and neck, liver or kidney cancer.

Within the sample, this clone is medium-sized (0.01 to 0.1%). This chain links TRBV19 with TRBJ1-2; 7 bases map to TRBD1. This CDR3 spans 15 amino acids. CDR1 LNHDA and CDR2 SQIVND come from the germline V gene (reference sequence). Trimming at V came to 0 bases and at J to 8 bases, leaving 9 bases not matched to a gene. CDR3 nucleotides: TGTGCCAGTAGTATAGATGGAGGGGGCCCGAGGGGCTACACCTTC. Translated: CASSIDGGGPRGYTF.

V usage is TRBV5-5 and J usage is TRBJ2-3, with 8 bases matching TRBD1. Germline V gives CDR1 SGHKS, CDR2 YYEKEE (reference sequence). The V gene end was trimmed by 0 bases and the J gene end by 2 bases; junction bases not matched to a gene: 8. The CDR3 loop spans 17 amino acids. CDR3 amino acids: CASSLVPWDRNTDTQYF. Here the CDR3 DNA reads TGTGCCAGCAGCTTGGTACCGTGGGACAGGAACACAGATACGCAGTATTTT.

The chain recombines TRBV5-1 with TRBJ1-4; TRBD1 matches at 7 bases. Per germline, CDR1 SGHRS and CDR2 YFSETQ. The CDR3 runs 15 residues. V dropped 4 bases and J dropped 3; count of bases not matched to a gene: 6. DNA for the CDR3: TGCGCCAGCAGCACGGCAGGGGGTGCTAATGAAAAACTGTTTTTT. It translates to CASSTAGGANEKLFF. The variable domain in full, with the rest retrieved from reference TRBV5-1 and TRBJ1-4, is KAGVTQTPRYLIKTRGQQVTLSCSPISGHRSVSWYQQTPGQGLQFLFEYFSETQRNKGNFPGRFSGRQFSNSRSEMNVSTLELGDSALYLCASSTAGGANEKLFFGSGTQLSVL.